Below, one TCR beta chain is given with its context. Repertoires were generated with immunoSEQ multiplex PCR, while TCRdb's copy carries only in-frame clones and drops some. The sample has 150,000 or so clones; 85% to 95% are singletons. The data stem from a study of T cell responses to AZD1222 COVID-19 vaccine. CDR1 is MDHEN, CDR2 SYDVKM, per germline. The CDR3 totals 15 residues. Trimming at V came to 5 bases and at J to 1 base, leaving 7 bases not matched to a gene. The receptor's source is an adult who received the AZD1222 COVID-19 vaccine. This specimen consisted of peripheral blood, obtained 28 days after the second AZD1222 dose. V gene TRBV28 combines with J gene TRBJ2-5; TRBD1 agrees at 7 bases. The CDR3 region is CASSIPGTVQETQYF. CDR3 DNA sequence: TGTGCCAGCAGTATCCCCGGGACAGTCCAAGAGACCCAGTACTTC.